The 16 T cell receptor beta chains presented below share a single source sample, sequenced in a study of T cells in Graves' hyperthyroidism and ophthalmopathy. RNA transcripts served as the template for amplifying TCR beta CDR3 regions. Primed by the HTBI set, a first-round RT-PCR was run on the TCR CDR3. A single record per CDR3 protein comes from TCRdb applying MiXCR to the multiplex PCR reads. The data show around 25,000 distinct CDR3 sequences, with approximately 49% seen just once and about a quarter held by the top ten. The source material was blood. These receptors came from a woman aged 40 to 55 with Graves' hyperthyroidism that later progressed to Graves' ophthalmopathy.

This clonotype was detected a few times. J is TRBJ1-2 and V is TRBV10-3; a weak D match, TRBD1 (6 bases). V was shortened by 10 bases and J by 4 bases, with 16 bases between the two germline ends. Germline lookup yields CDR1 ENHRY and CDR2 SYGVKD. This CDR3 is 13 amino acids long. The CDR3 DNA reads as TGTGCCACCCAGGGGCGAGGGAGCTATGGCTACACCTTC. Encoded protein: CATQGRGSYGYTF.

The chain has TRBV7-8 and TRBJ2-3, with D possibly TRBD1 on 6 matching bases. The CDR3 runs 17 residues. Trimming took 5 bases from V and 2 from J, leaving 20 bases between them. Looked up from germline, CDR1 is SGHVS and CDR2 is FQNEAQ. CDR3 DNA: TGTGCCAGCAGCCCGAAAGTAGGGACACCCTACACAGATACGCAGTATTTT. Amino acid sequence: CASSPKVGTPYTDTQYF.

The V call is TRBV7-3, the J call TRBJ1-5; weak D call: TRBD1 (5 bases). The germline V gene encodes CDR1 SGHTA and CDR2 FQGTGA. This CDR3 is built from 16 residues. Trimming took off 3 bases at V and 6 bases at J, with 18 bases between the two ends. For the CDR3, the DNA is TGTGCCAGCAGCTTGGGGGTTGGGGGGATAGGTCAGCCCCAGCATTTT. This encodes CASSLGVGGIGQPQHF.

The CDR3 region is CSAKSGLAGTSYEQYF. The CDR3 DNA sequence: TGCAGCGCGAAATCGGGACTAGCGGGGACATCCTACGAGCAGTACTTC. This rearrangement joins TRBV29-1 to TRBJ2-7; 13 positions match TRBD2. Germline loops: CDR1 SQVTM, CDR2 ANQGSEA. This CDR3 spans 16 amino acids. The V segment lost 7 bases and the J segment 1 base; nucleotides outside the gene matches: 10.

This clonotype was recorded a few times. For the CDR3, the DNA is TGTGCCAGCAGTGATGGACAGGGTTTTGGCTACACCTTC. Translating it yields CASSDGQGFGYTF. J is TRBJ1-2 and V is TRBV2, with 8 bases lining up with TRBD1. Per the germline V gene, CDR1 is SNHLY and CDR2 is FYNNEI. Trimming at V came to 3 bases and at J to 7 bases, leaving 4 bases not matched to a gene. CDR3 length: 13 amino acids.

CDR3: CSATPRGNYGYTF. DNA for the CDR3: TGCAGTGCTACCCCCCGGGGAAACTATGGCTACACCTTC. This chain uses TRBV20-1 with TRBJ1-2; no definite D call. Trimming took off 4 bases at V and 2 bases at J, with 11 bases between the two ends. This CDR3 is 13 amino acids long. Germline CDR1 DFQATT, CDR2 SNEGSKA (reference sequence).

This clonotype showed up many times. This chain connects TRBV4-1 to TRBJ2-5, with TRBD1 matching over 7 bases. With V trimmed by 0 bases and J by 5 bases, 9 bases remained unmatched. This CDR3 is 16 amino acids long. In germline, CDR1 is MGHRA, CDR2 YSYEKL. CDR3 sequence: CASSQDGLQGVETQYF. The DNA for the CDR3 is TGCGCCAGCAGCCAAGATGGACTCCAGGGGGTGGAGACCCAGTACTTC.

V usage is TRBV30 and J usage is TRBJ2-7; 11 nucleotides match TRBD1. Germline CDR1 GTSNPN, CDR2 SVGIG (reference sequence). CDR3 length equals 17 residues. The chain's CDR3 is CRTGGFHLHSPPYEQYF. For the CDR3, the DNA is TGTAGGACAGGGGGCTTCCATTTACACTCGCCCCCATACGAGCAGTACTTC.

The chain combines TRBV10-1 with TRBJ2-7; 7 nucleotides align to TRBD2. The CDR3 contains 13 residues. The germline gives CDR1 WNHNN, CDR2 SYGVQD (reference sequence). Trimming at V came to 4 bases and at J to 2 bases, leaving 2 bases not matched to a gene. CDR3 DNA sequence: TGCGCCAGCAGTGGGGGGGGAACCTACGAGCAGTACTTC. It is translated as CASSGGGTYEQYF.

This clonotype showed up just a few times. The chain uses TRBV20-1 and TRBJ2-7; 8 nucleotides match TRBD2. From germline, CDR1 is DFQATT and CDR2 SNEGSKA (reference sequence). J was trimmed by 0 bases and V by 6 bases; bases with no gene match: 7. This CDR3 is built from 14 residues. CDR3 loop: CSASSGPNSYEQYF. The DNA of the CDR3 is TGCAGTGCGTCTAGCGGGCCTAACTCCTACGAGCAGTACTTC.

This chain joins TRBV11-2 and TRBJ2-3, with D tentatively TRBD2 (6 bases). The germline V gene encodes CDR1 SGHAT and CDR2 FQNNGV. Trimming cost V 6 bases and J 2 bases, with 12 bases left between them. This CDR3 comprises 14 residues. CDR3 in DNA: TGTGCCAGCAGAGAGACTAGACTCACAGATACGCAGTATTTT. Translated, it gives CASRETRLTDTQYF.

By share, this clonotype counts as medium-sized. The V and J genes are TRBV7-9 and TRBJ2-3; unclear D gene. Trimming shortened V by 5 bases and J by 0 bases, and 12 bases separated the two germline ends. Per germline, CDR1 SEHNR and CDR2 FQNEAQ (reference sequence). The CDR3 contains 15 residues. CDR3 sequence reads: CASSPRRSSTDTQYF. In DNA form, the CDR3 reads TGTGCCAGCAGCCCGCGACGATCCAGCACAGATACGCAGTATTTT.

This clonotype is termed medium-sized. This sequence joins TRBV2 and TRBJ1-4; 7 nucleotides agree with TRBD1. CDR3 length equals 14 residues. V shed 1 base, J shed 7 bases, and the junction held 3 bases outside the gene matches. The germline V gene encodes CDR1 SNHLY and CDR2 FYNNEI. CDR3 nucleotide sequence: TGTGCCAGCAGTGAAGGACAGGGAGGTGAAAAACTGTTTTTT. It is translated as CASSEGQGGEKLFF.

In this sample, this clonotype turned up once. The gene calls are TRBV12-3 or TRBV12-4 and TRBJ2-1; D not certain. The CDR3 has 13 residues. V lost 5 bases and J 7 bases, leaving 12 bases between the germline ends. CDR3 protein: CASSLEWGNEQFF. CDR3 in DNA: TGTGCCAGCAGTCTGGAGTGGGGAAATGAGCAGTTCTTC.

The V call is TRBV5-1, the J call TRBJ2-1; D may be TRBD2 (6 bases). CDR3 length: 15 amino acids. Germline V gives CDR1 SGHRS, CDR2 YFSETQ. The ends were cut back, 5 bases at V and 0 bases at J, with 12 bases in the middle. In DNA form, the CDR3 reads TGCGCCAGCAGATGGGACTGGAGCTCCTACAATGAGCAGTTCTTC. Protein: CASRWDWSSYNEQFF.

In its sample, this clonotype is medium-sized (0.01 to 0.1%). The rearrangement links TRBV5-1 to TRBJ2-7, with TRBD1 identical over 10 bases. The CDR3 sequence is 15 residues long. The germline gives CDR1 SGHRS, CDR2 YFSETQ. Trimming at V came to 3 bases and at J to 5 bases, leaving 8 bases not matched to a gene. The CDR3 region is CASSSGQGSSHEQYF. The CDR3 nucleotides are TGCGCCAGCAGCTCGGGACAGGGGAGTAGCCACGAGCAGTACTTC.